This T cell receptor beta chain came from a study of T-cell memory formation after mild COVID-19. Study-level background: The two donors had largely donor-specific TCR clusters. Study-level results: Most CD4+ clones that shrank were in CM and EM, while CD8+ ones turned up in EMRA. CD4+ bias marked clones expanding day 15 to 37, unlike balanced contracting clones.

There are 15 residues in the CDR3. V trimming: 3 bases; J trimming: 5 bases; junction bases outside the gene matches: 9. Germline V gives CDR1 LGHNA, CDR2 YSLEER. This clonotype was counted ten times or more. Its antigen is currently unknown. The authors produced TCR alpha and TCR beta cDNA libraries with sample barcodes and UMIs by 5'RACE using constant-segment primers. MiXCR, applied by TCRdb to the 5' RACE reads, yields one record per CDR3 protein. The sample holds roughly 250,000 distinct CDR3 sequences, over 15% seen once. The sample comprised PBMCs or a T cell subset sorted from them (not recorded which). The rearrangement joins TRBV4-3 to TRBJ2-5; TRBD1 aligns across 7 bases. This receptor was taken from a man between 18 and 29 years old who had mild COVID-19 (a few samples of this study predate the infection). Cell type and time point are not known. CDR3 region: CASSQTGSSGETQYF. The CDR3 nucleotides are TGCGCCAGCAGCCAGACAGGGTCCTCCGGGGAGACCCAGTACTTC.